The clone carrying this T cell receptor (beta chain) was seen only once. The antigen is not known. An end of the junction differs from the germline gene, which may be a read error. The data originate from a study of post-analysis software for immune sequencing data. As for the study in general: Relapsing-remitting, secondary progressive and progressive-relapsing forms of multiple sclerosis all featured among disease courses. Study outcomes and limitations: Multiple sclerosis patients showed significantly lower normalized Chao1 diversity than controls did. Five or six TRBV segments were significantly more frequent in patients than in controls. TRBV5-6, TRBV5-1 and TRBV20-1 were among these segments. Those samples that were prepared in the same batch co-clustered strongly by F measure.

The germline V gene has CDR1 SGHNT and CDR2 YENEEA. The CDR3 is made up of 14 amino acids. Tagging with unique molecular identifiers was a feature of the TCR beta cDNA libraries. With roughly 1 to 10 million T cells as the source, roughly 0.5 million cDNA molecules resulted. TCRdb re-derived calls from the PCR reads in MiXCR, one entry per CDR3 protein. Found here are about 800,000 distinct CDR3 sequences, around 27% of them singletons; the top ten hold approximately 0.55%. The receptor's source is a girl aged 5 to 17 with multiple sclerosis. The V call is TRBV11-3, the J call TRBJ2-5; D is perhaps TRBD1 or TRBD2 (6 bases each). Sequenced input: blood. The chain's CDR3 is CVSSRGEPQETQYF. For the CDR3, the DNA is TGTGTCAGCAGTAGGGGGGAGCCCCAAGAGACCCAGTACTTC. Complete variable domain (other parts from reference TRBV11-3 and TRBJ2-5): EAGVVQSPRYKIIEKKQPVAFWCNPISGHNTLYWYLQNLGQGPELLIRYENEEAVDDSQLPKDRFSAERLKGVDSTLKIQPAELGDSAVYLCVSSRGEPQETQYFGPGTRLLVL.